Sequencing of this T cell receptor (beta chain) was carried out in a study of Tregs in tolerant kidney transplant recipients. Sequencing was performed with immunoSEQ multiplex PCR; in TCRdb, only in-frame clones are kept and a portion is missing. The sample lists about 240,000 clones, about 86% occurring once. Germline assignment: CDR1 SGHNT and CDR2 YENEEA. Trimming took 3 bases from V and 9 from J, leaving 9 bases between them. The CDR3 has 13 residues. The chain carries TRBV11-3 and TRBJ1-6; D is unclear. Sequenced material: CD4+ T cells from blood. The receptor was derived from a human donor in good health. The CDR3 sequence: CASSFDLGSPLHF. For the CDR3, the DNA is TGTGCCAGCAGCTTTGACCTGGGTTCACCCCTCCACTTT. Drawing the rest from reference TRBV11-3 and TRBJ1-6, the complete variable domain is EAGVVQSPRYKIIEKKQPVAFWCNPISGHNTLYWYLQNLGQGPELLIRYENEEAVDDSQLPKDRFSAERLKGVDSTLKIQPAELGDSAVYLCASSFDLGSPLHFGNGTRLTVT.